Each of the 2 T cell receptor beta chains below was sequenced from the same sample in a study of T cell changes during pregnancy in multiple sclerosis. Method: immunoSEQ multiplex PCR; TCRdb's copy keeps in-frame clones and lacks some. The data contain 60,000 to 65,000 clones, around 91% of them singletons. Here the sequenced sample was peripheral blood, taken in the second trimester of pregnancy. The receptors stem from a female donor in good health, enrolled as a control in a pregnancy study.

This clone occurred a few times. J is TRBJ1-1 and V is TRBV30; D call uncertain. This CDR3 is built from 10 residues. Between the trimmed V and J ends, which lost 8 bases and 11 bases, there was a span of 15 bases. Per germline, CDR1 GTSNPN and CDR2 SVGIG (reference sequence). CDR3 bases: TGTGCCGGAGGGCAAAACGGGGCTTTCTTT. It encodes CAGGQNGAFF.

The rearrangement uses TRBV7-8 and TRBJ2-4, with TRBD2 as a possible D gene (6 bases). V gave up 4 bases and J gave up 9 bases, with 19 bases separating them. The germline V gene encodes CDR1 SGHVS and CDR2 FQNEAQ. The CDR3 length is 15 residues. The CDR3 DNA reads as TGTGCCAGCAGCTCCGCGAGGACTCCGCGGGGCATTCAGTACTTC. Its translation is CASSSARTPRGIQYF.